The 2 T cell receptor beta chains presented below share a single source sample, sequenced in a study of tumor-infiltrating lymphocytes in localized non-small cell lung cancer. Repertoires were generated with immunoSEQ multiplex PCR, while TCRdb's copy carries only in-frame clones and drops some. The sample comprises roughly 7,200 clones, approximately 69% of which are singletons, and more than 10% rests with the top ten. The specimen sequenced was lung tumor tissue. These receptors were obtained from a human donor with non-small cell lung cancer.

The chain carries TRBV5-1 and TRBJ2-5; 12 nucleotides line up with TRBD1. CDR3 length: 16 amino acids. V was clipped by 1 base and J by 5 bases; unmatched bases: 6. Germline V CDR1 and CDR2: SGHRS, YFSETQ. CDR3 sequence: CASSLPGTGGWETQYF. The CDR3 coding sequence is TGCGCCAGCAGCTTGCCCGGGACAGGGGGCTGGGAGACCCAGTACTTC.

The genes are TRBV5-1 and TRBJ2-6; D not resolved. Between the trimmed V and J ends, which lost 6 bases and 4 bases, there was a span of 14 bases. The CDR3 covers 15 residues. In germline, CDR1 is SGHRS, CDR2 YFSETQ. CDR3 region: CASTPVGTGANVLTF. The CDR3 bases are TGCGCCAGCACCCCGGTGGGCACAGGGGCCAACGTCCTGACTTTC.